The entry that follows covers one T cell receptor (beta chain) sequence. Reverse transcription of about 0.5 to 1 ug RNA was carried out with random hexamers. Each CDR3 protein is one row after TCRdb ran MiXCR on the immunoSEQ multiplex PCR reads. The table includes some 260,000 distinct CDR3 sequences, 70% to 90% detected once. This sample was included in a study of CD8 T cells in Susac syndrome. Included as multiple sclerosis controls were treatment-naive patients who had stable or active relapsing-remitting disease. CDR3 length: 14 residues. V was pared by 2 bases and J by 3 bases, with 11 bases between. The germline gives CDR1 MNHEY, CDR2 SMNVEV (reference sequence).

This clonotype was sampled from a human donor with multiple sclerosis. Source material: CD8+ T cells from PBMCs. The chain links TRBV27 to TRBJ2-7; no clear D. The CDR3 DNA reads as TGTGCCAGCAGTTTAGGGCCGTCCTTCTACGAGCAGTACTTC. Its protein product is CASSLGPSFYEQYF.